The entry below describes one TCR beta chain. The antigen remains unidentified. These data belong to a study of vaccination and CD4 T cells after COVID-19. The Oncomine TCR Beta short-read assay sequenced DNA from cultured CD4+ T cells. TCRdb processed the PCR reads anew with MiXCR; each CDR3 protein has one entry. The repertoire consists of approximately 7,300 distinct CDR3 sequences, with about 41% occurring once and the leading ten covering about a third. The treatment is: roughly 10-day PBMC culture with coronavirus spike peptide pools or control peptides (ViraFEST assay). Unexposed donor CD4+ T cells predated the COVID-19 pandemic, collected 2011-2018. CDR3 length: 14 residues. The germline V gene has CDR1 SGHVS and CDR2 FQNEAQ. V was pared by 5 bases and J by 2 bases, with 13 bases between.

The chain joins TRBV7-8 to TRBJ2-7, with a possible D match to TRBD2 (5 bases). The TCR was taken from a human donor in good health. Input material: CD4+ T cells from blood, cultured in vitro. The CDR3 DNA sequence: TGTGCCAGCAGCCCCACCGCCGGGGCCTACGAGCAGTACTTC. It yields the protein CASSPTAGAYEQYF.